Sequencing of this TCR beta chain was carried out in a study of cytomegalovirus exposure and HLA in healthy donors (dated by TCRdb to the late 2010s). Turning to the overall study: According to an earlier analysis of several hundred of the donors, about 179 million T cells yielded approximately 120 million unique TCR beta sequences and more than 250 Gb of sequence data. An early release covering more than 500 HLA-typed donors comprised roughly 300 gigabases of sequencing data and 85 million to 100 million unique TCR sequences. The genetic ancestry cluster associated with self-reported Caucasian donors included around four fifths of the 398 genotyped donors. The aim of the study was to test whether cataloging public T cell receptors could identify signatures of past pathogen exposure. The T cell repertoires of 550 to 850 subjects were profiled by immunosequencing and related to cytomegalovirus serostatus. Besides the first cohort of approximately 710 subjects, a separate validation cohort made up of 95 to 150 different subjects was used. High-throughput TCR immunosequencing, statistical association of individual TCRs with disease status, and machine learning were combined to predict cytomegalovirus infection status. To study patterns of TCR occurrence, a later analysis re-analyzed previously published TCR beta repertoires from around 660 donors and added high-resolution HLA genotyping. Rather than drawing on any new phenotypic data, the later analysis identified candidate immune exposures from TCR beta sequences and the way those sequences occurred across donors. To decide whether each TCR beta V gene segment behaved as functional or pseudogenic, an earlier analysis of some 570 of the donors relied on high-throughput TCR beta sequencing. Donor age, sex, ethnicity and CMV serostatus were collected together with the repertoire data. Genome-wide SNP genotypes for about three fifths of the 666 donors were used in a later genetic analysis, which treated that subset as a discovery cohort. All discovery cohort repertoires had been generated on a single sequencing platform. HLA typing included class I and class II loci at four-digit resolution. Typing coverage differed by locus: A, B, C, DRB1 and DQB1 were typed in roughly 620-630 donors, DQA1 in around 500, DPA1 in approximately 600, and DPB1 in 472. About five DR-DQ haplotypes were treated as single units for association and clustering because of strong linkage in the cohort. On average, around 240,000 unique TCR beta nucleotide sequences were sequenced per donor among some 420 genotyped donors of the cohort, with around 19% of those sequences being non-productive. Paper-wide results and their limitations: In the study, approximately 150 TCR beta chains were listed as associated with cytomegalovirus. Because HLA typing was unavailable for some donors at each locus, only the typed subset was used in association tests. Presence/absence analyses assumed roughly uniform sequencing depth across donors, an assumption that may not hold. A further reported finding was that TCR beta sequences accurately predicted the HLA-A and HLA-B alleles for most subjects in the first cohort. This cohort had only TCR beta chains sequenced, and the lack of alpha or paired-chain data limited which features could be detected. Linkage disequilibrium might explain the correlated functional status among segregating V segments, but an unknown experimental factor could not be excluded. In a later genetic analysis, fewer N-insertions in productive TCRs were reported among donors in an Asian-associated ancestry cluster than the approximately 630-donor mean. An association between a missense DCLRE1C variant and V-gene and J-gene trimming of TCR beta chains was found in a later genetic analysis and replicated in an independent cohort. Most TCR sequences were seen in very few donors, while some public TCRs were found in many individuals. Some IMGT-functional V segments, including TRBV6-2 and TRBV6-3, could not be told apart with the 87-base-pair reads, so those segments were excluded. Most CMV-associated TCR beta chains appeared to be HLA-restricted in a later analysis, and the HLA associations seemed to be driven largely by CMV exposure. According to the authors, the approach could potentially be generalized to other disease states and immunological phenotypes. An earlier analysis of around 600 of the donors showed that most TCR beta V segments appeared in productive rearrangements either about 87% or about 30% of the time, which broadly matched IMGT annotations. A later analysis associated 16,951 TCR beta sequences with specific HLA alleles at a false discovery rate of 0.05. In a later analysis, several top co-occurrence clusters were reported to appear linked to parvovirus B19, influenza, CMV and Epstein-Barr virus. Roughly 15 rarely observed V segments, including chromosome 9 orphons, were excluded from the earlier analysis of several hundred of the donors because counts were too low. According to a later analysis, TCR association rates differed among HLA loci, with DRB1 alleles showing the most associated TCRs and HLA-C alleles showing the fewest. A cluster of highly shared sequence variants was judged likely to be a technical artifact of the sequencing pipeline. Cytomegalovirus status was reported to be diagnosed by the classifier with high specificity and sensitivity in both the original and validation cohorts. In vitro tests confirmed that a few of the cytomegalovirus-associated TCR beta chains recognize cytomegalovirus antigens. Compared with equally common non-associated chains, HLA-associated TCR beta chains in a later analysis were more clonally expanded and had lower generation probabilities. When HLA alleles, especially DR and DQ, strongly co-occurred, TCR associations were difficult to assign to individual alleles. Immune exposure information for the cohort was limited to CMV serostatus.

Note on this clone: Its antigen has not been determined.

Germline trimming: 4 bases from V, 1 base from J; junction bases outside gene matches: 3. The CDR3 holds 13 amino acids from the cysteine to the phenylalanine. Only the CDR3 portion is preserved as DNA: 39 bases, with reading frame beginning at the first base. From a lookup of the germline V gene (reference sequence), CDR1 and CDR2 are GTSNPN and SVGIG. To prepare the library, the immunoSEQ multiplex PCR assay was applied. For the multiplex PCR, a mixture combining 60 forward primers for TCR Vbeta segments and 13 reverse primers for TCR Jbeta segments was used. The CDR3 region of rearranged TCR beta genes was amplified from genomic DNA with a multiplex PCR assay. On the Illumina HiSeq System, the amplified TCR beta libraries were sequenced as 87-base-pair reads. From the authors' description of their analysis: Across the roughly 640 repertoires, a later analysis counted tens of millions of unique TCR beta chains, approximately 10 million of which were shared by at least two donors. Raw reads were error-corrected and collapsed into unique sequences by a nearest-neighbor algorithm in which closely related sequences were merged to remove PCR and sequencing errors. V, D and J gene segments were assigned by aligning CDR3 sequences to IMGT reference sequences. For a sequence to be retained, a match of at least six nucleotides was required to both a V gene segment and a J gene segment. A rearrangement was called productive if the CDR3 had no stop codons and remained in frame with V and J, and every other rearrangement was called non-productive. CDR3 was defined according to IMGT convention as the region running from the second conserved V-encoded cysteine to the conserved J-encoded phenylalanine. In an earlier analysis of some 550 of the donors, sequences lacking an unambiguous match to a single V gene segment were excluded. In an earlier analysis of several hundred of the donors, V segments were called functional above 56.7% productive rearrangements and were called segregating when the between-donor standard deviation exceeded 5%. To diagnose cytomegalovirus status from the catalog of TCR beta chain sequences, a statistical classification framework was built. V and J gene assignment, in a later analysis, came from comparing TCR nucleotide sequences with IMGT/GENE-DB human TR gene sequences. The TCRdist pipeline was used in a later analysis to assign CDR3 sequences and most-parsimonious VDJ recombination scenarios. In a later analysis, every TCR beta chain was defined by the combination of its CDR3 amino acid sequence and its V-gene family, and reads without a unique V-gene family were dropped. A later analysis removed several hundred highly shared, low-generation-probability nucleotide sequences to deal with suspected cross-contamination and a sequencing artifact. In a later analysis, a clonal expansion index for each public chain was calculated from normalized within-repertoire ranks of inferred template counts. In a later analysis, generation probabilities were computed using a VDJ recombination model fitted to out-of-frame rearrangements, and the results were checked against IGoR. In a later analysis, hypergeometric tests were used to score TCR-TCR, TCR-HLA and TCR-CMV co-occurrence, with a repertoire-size bias correction applied to TCR pairs. A later analysis estimated false discovery rates by permuting HLA or CMV assignments 20 times. A later analysis grouped co-occurring TCRs with DBSCAN, adding TCRdist sequence similarity when clustering within HLA-allele-positive subsets. For co-occurrence clustering, repertoires with fewer than 30,000 or more than 120,000 public chains were excluded, along with roughly 5 repertoires with anomalous nucleotide sharing. TCRdb limited this immuneACCESS table to in-frame rearrangements with V and J called. A share of clones is missing; checked studies link under half to unresolved V genes, and the rest is unexplained. The V and J calls and clone size come from that table; D and trimming were worked out from the DNA. In this sample's table one finds over 100,000 clones. 1.5% to 2% of the sample lies in the top ten.

The cohort consisted of 650 to 700 healthy bone marrow donors. At the time of sampling, all cohort members were nominally healthy, though unrecorded immune exposures were likely present. The donor tested CMV seronegative and was one of the 352 seronegative cohort members. Every donor gave a peripheral blood sample, and the peripheral blood mononuclear cells from that sample were used for TCR beta sequencing. Genomic DNA was extracted from the blood cell samples with the Qiagen DNeasy Blood Extraction Kit. The sequence joins TRBV30 to TRBJ1-1, with TRBD1 identical over 7 junction bases. This TCR was recovered from a man between 18 and 29 years old in good health and CMV-seronegative. The sequenced sample consisted of PBMCs. The bases are TGTGCCTGGACCCGGACAGGGAACACTGAAGCTTTCTTT. Its translation reads: CAWTRTGNTEAFF.